Described below is a single T cell receptor beta chain sequence and its context. Its antigen remains unidentified. Within one base of it there is no much larger clone, and no base qualities were kept. The library was generated by the immunoSEQ multiplex PCR assay. TCRdb holds this immuneACCESS table with in-frame rearrangements only. Some clones are missing; in checked studies, unresolved V genes explain under half, and the rest has no known cause. This sample holds around 49,000 clones; roughly 94% were observed only once. The top ten clones comprise less than 6.5% of the sample. The data were taken from a study of T cell changes during pregnancy in multiple sclerosis (dated by TCRdb to the late 2010s). About the full investigation: In women with multiple sclerosis, the researchers looked at how the T cell repertoire shifted as pregnancy progressed.

The V and J ends are trimmed by 4 bases and 0 bases, leaving 13 bases between them. The CDR3 goes from the cysteine to the phenylalanine over 15 residues. The only DNA kept is the CDR3, 45 bases in frame from the first base. CDR1 and CDR2 are drawn from the germline V gene: SGDLS, YYNGEE. The chain is assembled from TRBV9 and TRBJ1-1; no confident D gene assignment can be made. The sequence came from a female donor with multiple sclerosis, enrolled in a pregnancy study. Sequencing used CD8+ T cells from peripheral blood mononuclear cells, obtained in the first trimester of pregnancy. At the DNA level, the sequence is TGTGCCAGCAGCACCCGGGAGAGCCTGAACACTGAAGCTTTCTTT. This yields the protein CASSTRESLNTEAFF.